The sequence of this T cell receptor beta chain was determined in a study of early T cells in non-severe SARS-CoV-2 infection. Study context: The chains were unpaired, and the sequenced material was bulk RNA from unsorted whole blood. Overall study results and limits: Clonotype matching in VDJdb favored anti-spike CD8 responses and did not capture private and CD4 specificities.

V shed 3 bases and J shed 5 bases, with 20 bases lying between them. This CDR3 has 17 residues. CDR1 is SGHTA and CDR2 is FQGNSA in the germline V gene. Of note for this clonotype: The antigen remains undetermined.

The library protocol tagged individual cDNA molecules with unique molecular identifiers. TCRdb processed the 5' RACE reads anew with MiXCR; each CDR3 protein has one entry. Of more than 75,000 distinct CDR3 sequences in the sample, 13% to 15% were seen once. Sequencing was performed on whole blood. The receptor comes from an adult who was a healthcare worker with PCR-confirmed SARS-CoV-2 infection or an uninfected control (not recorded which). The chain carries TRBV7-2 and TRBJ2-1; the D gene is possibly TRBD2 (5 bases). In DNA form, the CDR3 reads TGTGCCAGCAGCTTTGTCTACCGGGATGCGAACCACAATGAGCAGTTCTTC. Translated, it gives CASSFVYRDANHNEQFF.